The 21 T cell receptor beta chains in this list originate from one sample, sequenced in a study of blood T cells in healthy people across ages. With a J-beta primer mix and a sample-barcoded 5' primer, a second PCR ran roughly 6 to 11 cycles. TCRdb fed the 5' RACE reads into MiXCR, producing one record per CDR3 protein. The table has roughly 550,000 distinct CDR3 sequences, 24% seen once. The data were also submitted as part of a second study, on T cells of mothers and their children.

The sample comprised blood. The receptor source for this set is a boy aged 10-17 years in good health.

The rearrangement links TRBV6-1 to TRBJ1-5; tentative D call: TRBD1 (5 bases). This CDR3 region has 13 residues. Per the germline V gene, CDR1 is MNHNS and CDR2 is SASEGT. V shed 6 bases and J shed 5 bases, with 11 bases lying between them. The CDR3 bases are TGTGCCAGCAGCCGACAGTTTGATCAGCCCCAGCATTTT. Protein product: CASSRQFDQPQHF.

This clonotype was found a few times. This sequence joins TRBV7-2 and TRBJ2-3; TRBD2 aligns across 8 bases. The junction had 10 bases not matched to a gene; V was cut back by 5 bases and J by 6 bases. This CDR3 region has 15 residues. Germline values: CDR1 SGHTA, CDR2 FQGNSA. The CDR3 coding sequence is TGTGCCAGCAGCCCTCTTAGCGGGACTTCCGATACGCAGTATTTT. This encodes CASSPLSGTSDTQYF. The full variable domain, rest sourced from reference TRBV7-2 and TRBJ2-3, is GAGVSQSPSNKVTEKGKDVELRCDPISGHTALYWYRQSLGQGLEFLIYFQGNSAPDKSGLPSDRFSAERTGGSVSTLTIQRTQQEDSAVYLCASSPLSGTSDTQYFGPGTRLTVL.

V is TRBV11-2 and J is TRBJ2-5; tentative D call: TRBD1 (5 bases). This CDR3 spans 15 amino acids. Germline V gives CDR1 SGHAT, CDR2 FQNNGV. V was clipped by 3 bases and J by 0 bases, with 11 bases between them. The CDR3 DNA follows: TGTGCCAGCAGCTTGGACATACTGTACCAAGAGACCCAGTACTTC. Encoded protein: CASSLDILYQETQYF.

This rearrangement joins TRBV7-9 to TRBJ2-2; D gene uncertain. CDR3 length equals 14 residues. Trimming pared 6 bases from V and 6 bases from J, leaving 14 bases between. Germline lookup yields CDR1 SEHNR and CDR2 FQNEAQ (reference sequence). Written as DNA, the CDR3 is TGTGCCAGCAGGGGTCGGCCTTCCGCCGGGGAGCTGTTTTTT. Translated: CASRGRPSAGELFF. Full variable domain (remainder filled in from reference TRBV7-9 and TRBJ2-2): DTGVSQNPRHKITKRGQNVTFRCDPISEHNRLYWYRQTLGQGPEFLTYFQNEAQLEKSRLLSDRFSAERPKGSFSTLEIQRTEQGDSAMYLCASRGRPSAGELFFGEGSRLTVL.

J is TRBJ2-1 and V is TRBV4-3; D unresolved. Germline CDR1 and CDR2: LGHNA and YSLEER. The germline V and J ends were trimmed by 1 base and 8 bases, with 12 bases remaining between them. The CDR3 extends over 14 amino acids. DNA for the CDR3: TGCGCCAGCAGCCAAGGGAACTATGGCGATGAGCAGTTCTTC. It is translated as CASSQGNYGDEQFF.

V usage is TRBV29-1 and J usage is TRBJ2-2, with D possibly TRBD1 on 5 matching bases. V gave up 4 bases and J gave up 1 base, with 13 bases separating them. From germline, CDR1 is SQVTM and CDR2 ANQGSEA. The CDR3 length is 15 residues. The CDR3 is CSVVDPTGNTGELFF. The DNA of the CDR3 is TGCAGCGTTGTTGACCCAACAGGGAACACCGGGGAGCTGTTTTTT.

As to this clonotype: A much bigger clone sits one base away, suggesting this may be a read error. The CDR3 protein is CASSWTGGDQQFF. In DNA, the CDR3 is TGCGCCAGCAGCTGGACAGGGGGGGATCAGCAGTTCTTC. The chain uses TRBV5-1 and TRBJ2-1; 10 nucleotides agree with TRBD1. Trimming took 3 bases from V and 11 from J; bases not matched to a gene: 5. CDR3 length: 13 residues. Per germline, CDR1 SGHRS and CDR2 YFSETQ.

Comments on this clonotype: This clone may be a read error of a much larger clone one base away. The genes are TRBV7-2 and TRBJ2-5; 12 positions agree with TRBD2. The V segment lost 2 bases and the J segment 4 bases; nucleotides outside the gene matches: 2. There are 15 residues in the CDR3. From germline, CDR1 is SGHTA and CDR2 FQGNSA. The CDR3 here is CASSLTSGRRETQYF. Here the CDR3 DNA reads TGTGCCAGCAGCTTAACTAGCGGGAGGCGAGAGACCCAGTACTTC.

This clonotype turned up a few times. This chain joins TRBV4-3 and TRBJ2-7; 9 bases agree with TRBD2. This CDR3 is 17 amino acids long. Trimming cost V 0 bases and J 3 bases; bases outside gene matches: 9. Germline loops: CDR1 LGHNA, CDR2 YSLEER. The CDR3 spells CASSQDFQAGGHYEQYF. The DNA for the CDR3 is TGCGCCAGCAGCCAAGATTTTCAAGCGGGGGGTCACTACGAGCAGTACTTC.

Ten or more counts support this clonotype. The V call is TRBV11-2, the J call TRBJ2-1; D ambiguous. Germline values: CDR1 SGHAT, CDR2 FQNNGV. V dropped 5 bases and J dropped 8 bases, with 10 bases sitting between them. The CDR3 runs 12 residues. CDR3 protein: CASSTIGDEQFF. The CDR3 bases are TGTGCCAGCAGCACGATTGGGGATGAGCAGTTCTTC.

The rearrangement links TRBV28 to TRBJ2-5, with D perhaps TRBD1 (6 bases). The closer fit of TRBJ2-7 to the DNA end suggests the J call may be wrong. The germline V gene has CDR1 MDHEN and CDR2 SYDVKM. The CDR3 spans 14 residues. This chain's CDR3 is CASSSGTMIYEQYF. CDR3 sequence (DNA): TGTGCCAGCAGTTCCGGGACAATGATCTACGAGCAGTACTTC.

CDR3 DNA: TGCAGTGCTATGGCGGGAGGCCCCCAGATCGCGAACACCGGGGAGCTGTTTTTT. It codes for CSAMAGGPQIANTGELFF. V is TRBV20-1 and J is TRBJ2-2, with 8 nucleotides matching TRBD2. Losses at the gene ends were 4 bases for V and 0 bases for J; bases not matched to a gene: 13. Germline V lookup: CDR1 DFQATT, CDR2 SNEGSKA (reference sequence). CDR3 length: 18 residues.

This clonotype was counted between two and nine times. V gene TRBV28 combines with J gene TRBJ2-7; the D call may be TRBD1 or TRBD2 (5 bases each). This CDR3 is built from 14 residues. Trimming took off 6 bases at V and 0 bases at J, with 12 bases between the two ends. In germline, CDR1 is MDHEN, CDR2 SYDVKM. The CDR3 sequence: CASRGTGDSYEQYF. The CDR3 DNA reads as TGTGCCAGCAGGGGGACCGGGGACTCCTACGAGCAGTACTTC.

This clonotype came up a few times. The rearrangement joins TRBV7-2 to TRBJ1-2; D gene ambiguous. The CDR3 is 15 amino acids. V was pared by 3 bases and J by 0 bases, with 11 bases between. Germline V gene sequence: CDR1 SGHTA, CDR2 FQGNSA. CDR3: CASSLPVGPNYGYTF. In DNA form, the CDR3 reads TGTGCCAGCAGCTTGCCAGTAGGACCTAACTATGGCTACACCTTC. The full variable domain, with the rest looked up from reference TRBV7-2 and TRBJ1-2, is GAGVSQSPSNKVTEKGKDVELRCDPISGHTALYWYRQSLGQGLEFLIYFQGNSAPDKSGLPSDRFSAERTGGSVSTLTIQRTQQEDSAVYLCASSLPVGPNYGYTFGSGTRLTVV.

This clonotype was seen at least ten times. The genes are TRBV27 and TRBJ2-7, with D possibly TRBD1 on 6 matching bases. Germline lookup yields CDR1 MNHEY and CDR2 SMNVEV (reference sequence). The CDR3 sequence is 18 residues long. V was trimmed by 8 bases and J by 1 base, leaving 27 bases between them. CDR3 residues: CASPSKRQGTPSSYEQYF. The CDR3 DNA follows: TGTGCCAGCCCCTCTAAAAGGCAGGGGACACCAAGTTCCTACGAGCAGTACTTC.

On this clonotype itself: A read error may produce the germline difference seen at one junction end. V is TRBV12-3 or TRBV12-4 and J is TRBJ1-5; D call uncertain. This CDR3 spans 15 amino acids. The CDR3 DNA reads as TGTGCCGGCAGTTTAGCGACCGGTAACAATCAGCCCCAGCATTTT. It encodes CAGSLATGNNQPQHF.

CDR3 amino acids: CASSLGQGFSVDTF. The CDR3 DNA sequence: TGTGCCAGCAGTTTGGGACAGGGCTTTTCCGTAGACACCTTC. The gene calls are TRBV28 and TRBJ1-2; 9 nucleotides agree with TRBD1. The CDR3 contains 14 residues. CDR1 and CDR2 from the germline V gene are MDHEN and SYDVKM. The V segment lost 3 bases and the J segment 12 bases; nucleotides outside the gene matches: 11.

In this sample, this clonotype turned up a few times. One base away lies a much larger clone, so this may be a sequencing read error. The CDR3 nucleotides read TGTGCCAGCAGCGTTGAGCTCAATCAGCCCCGGCATTTT. It specifies CASSVELNQPRHF. This chain uses TRBV7-2 with TRBJ1-5; D is unclear. Germline loops: CDR1 SGHTA, CDR2 FQGNSA. The CDR3 totals 13 residues.

This chain links TRBV20-1 with TRBJ1-5; D gene uncertain. The germline V gene has CDR1 DFQATT and CDR2 SNEGSKA (reference sequence). Trimming shortened V by 3 bases and J by 5 bases, and 8 bases separated the two germline ends. The CDR3 extends over 12 amino acids. The CDR3 region has the DNA TGCAGTGCTAGTTATAACTATCAGCCCCAGCATTTT. It codes for CSASYNYQPQHF.

This clonotype has more than one count but fewer than ten. This chain connects TRBV2 to TRBJ2-1; maybe TRBD1 (5 bases). Germline-derived CDR1 and CDR2 are SNHLY and FYNNEI. V was trimmed by 10 bases and J by 4 bases, leaving 17 bases between them. The CDR3 contains 14 residues. CDR3: CATLYPQGYNEQFF. CDR3 coding DNA: TGTGCCACCCTTTATCCCCAGGGTTACAATGAGCAGTTCTTC.

The table lists this clonotype with a few counts. This chain links TRBV29-1 with TRBJ1-1, with D maybe TRBD1 (6 bases). Trimming pared 6 bases from V and 5 bases from J, leaving 16 bases between. The CDR3 spans 13 residues. Germline assignment: CDR1 SQVTM and CDR2 ANQGSEA. CDR3 amino acids: CSVITGWNTEAFF. The CDR3 bases are TGCAGCGTGATTACAGGGTGGAATACTGAAGCTTTCTTT. Together with reference TRBV29-1 and TRBJ1-1, the CDR3 gives the full variable domain: SAVISQKPSRDICQRGTSLTIQCQVDSQVTMMFWYRQQPGQSLTLIATANQGSEATYESGFVIDKFPISRPNLTFSTLTVSNMSPEDSSIYLCSVITGWNTEAFFGQGTRLTVV.